These 3 T cell receptor beta chains were sequenced from one sample in a study of blood T cell repertoires in COVID-19. The data were produced by immunoSEQ multiplex PCR, yet TCRdb's version contains in-frame clones alone and is incomplete. The sample has a few hundred thousand clones, around 84% seen once. Sequences were obtained from PBMCs or T cells enriched from blood (not recorded which). These receptor sequences come from a middle-aged man who had recovered from COVID-19.

The V gene is TRBV15, the J gene TRBJ2-5; 9 bases line up with TRBD2. J gave up 3 bases and V 1 base, and 0 bases lay outside the gene matches. CDR1 and CDR2 from the germline V gene are LNHNV and YYDKDF (reference sequence). This CDR3 contains 14 residues. This CDR3 is CATSRGLAEETQYF. The DNA for the CDR3 is TGTGCCACCAGCAGAGGACTAGCGGAAGAGACCCAGTACTTC.

The chain joins TRBV7-8 to TRBJ1-2; TRBD1 is a possible D gene (5 bases). In germline, CDR1 is SGHVS, CDR2 FQNEAQ. The V and J ends lost 1 base and 0 bases respectively, with 12 bases between them. The CDR3 extends over 16 amino acids. The DNA for the CDR3 is TGTGCCAGCAGCTTAGTTGCAGGGATGACTAACTATGGCTACACCTTC. This codes for CASSLVAGMTNYGYTF.

The chain employs TRBV4-1 and TRBJ1-4; D is unclear. Trimming removed 2 bases at V and 5 bases at J, with 3 bases between. The V gene's germline CDR1 is MGHRA and CDR2 YSYEKL. CDR3 size: 12 residues. In DNA form, the CDR3 reads TGCGCCAGCAGCCAAATAAATGAAAAACTGTTTTTT. Amino acid sequence: CASSQINEKLFF.